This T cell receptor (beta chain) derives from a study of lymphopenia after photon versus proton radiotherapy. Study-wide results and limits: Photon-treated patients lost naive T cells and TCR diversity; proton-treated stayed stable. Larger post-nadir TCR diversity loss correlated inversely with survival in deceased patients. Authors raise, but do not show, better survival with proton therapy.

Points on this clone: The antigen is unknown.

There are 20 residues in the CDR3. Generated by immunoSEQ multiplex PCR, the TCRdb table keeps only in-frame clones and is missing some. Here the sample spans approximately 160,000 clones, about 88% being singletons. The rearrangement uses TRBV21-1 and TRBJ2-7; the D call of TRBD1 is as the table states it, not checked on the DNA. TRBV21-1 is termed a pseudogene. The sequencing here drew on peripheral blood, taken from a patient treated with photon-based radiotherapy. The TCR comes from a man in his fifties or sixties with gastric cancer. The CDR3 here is CASREKVKGQGANSNYEQYF. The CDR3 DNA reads TGTGCCAGCAGGGAAAAGGTGAAGGGACAGGGGGCCAATTCTAACTACGAGCAGTACTTC.